A single sample gave rise to the 21 T cell receptor beta chains below, sequenced in a study of blood T cell repertoires in COVID-19. Sequencing used immunoSEQ multiplex PCR; TCRdb keeps in-frame clones, though not all of them. Altogether more than 250,000 clones are present, 70% to 90% being singletons, with the ten largest covering roughly 2%. Sequencing input: PBMCs or T cells enriched from blood (not recorded which). The source is a young man who had recovered from COVID-19.

The chain recombines TRBV30 with TRBJ1-5; 7 bases are shared with TRBD1. CDR3 length: 14 amino acids. The V and J ends lost 3 bases and 4 bases, in that order; junction bases with no gene match: 6. Germline V gene lookup returns CDR1 GTSNPN and CDR2 SVGIG (reference sequence). Here the CDR3 reads CAWSPGQRNQPQHF. For the CDR3, the DNA is TGTGCCTGGAGCCCGGGACAGCGTAATCAGCCCCAGCATTTT.

This clone was counted once. This chain joins TRBV7-9 and TRBJ2-1; perhaps TRBD2 as D (6 bases). Trimming shortened V by 8 bases and J by 7 bases, and 12 bases separated the two germline ends. From germline, CDR1 is SEHNR and CDR2 FQNEAQ (reference sequence). CDR3 size: 12 residues. The CDR3 sequence is CASLAGPNEQFF. CDR3 DNA sequence: TGTGCCAGCCTCGCGGGGCCTAATGAGCAGTTCTTC.

The CDR3 is CASSSGGEQFF. In DNA form, the CDR3 reads TGTGCCAGCAGCTCGGGGGGAGAGCAGTTCTTC. The chain joins TRBV11-3 to TRBJ2-1; 7 nucleotides agree with TRBD2. CDR3 length: 11 residues. The J segment lost 10 bases and the V segment lost 4 bases, leaving 1 base of the junction unmatched. Germline CDR1 reads SGHNT; CDR2 reads YENEEA. The full variable domain, in which reference TRBV11-3 and TRBJ2-1 provide the parts outside the CDR3, is EAGVVQSPRYKIIEKKQPVAFWCNPISGHNTLYWYLQNLGQGPELLIRYENEEAVDDSQLPKDRFSAERLKGVDSTLKIQPAELGDSAVYLCASSSGGEQFFGPGTRLTVL.

V gene TRBV6-2 or TRBV6-3 combines with J gene TRBJ2-5; TRBD2 is a possible D gene (6 bases). The CDR3 sequence is 16 residues long. Trimming took off 0 bases at V and 7 bases at J, with 18 bases between the two ends. Germline CDR1 is MNHEY and CDR2 is SVGEGT. CDR3 nucleotides: TGTGCCAGCAGTTACTCCTCCGGGACTTACGTCGGGACCCAGTACTTC. This translates into CASSYSSGTYVGTQYF.

The rearrangement joins TRBV7-2 to TRBJ2-5, with TRBD1 identical over 8 bases. CDR1 is SGHTA, CDR2 FQGNSA, per germline. Unmatched junction bases numbered 4, after V lost 0 bases and J lost 4 bases. This CDR3 contains 15 residues. Here the CDR3 reads CASSLARTGRETQYF. CDR3 bases: TGTGCCAGCAGCTTAGCCCGGACAGGGCGAGAGACCCAGTACTTC.

A single count supports this clone. This chain links TRBV25-1 with TRBJ1-1; D possibly corresponds to TRBD1 (6 bases). CDR3 length: 13 residues. Germline assignment: CDR1 MGHDK and CDR2 SYGVNS. The germline V and J ends were trimmed by 7 bases and 1 base, with 10 bases remaining between them. CDR3 sequence (DNA): TGTGCCAGCAAAAGACAGGAGAACACTGAAGCTTTCTTT. Amino acid sequence: CASKRQENTEAFF.

This clone has only one observation. This sequence joins TRBV2 and TRBJ1-2, with 10 nucleotides matching TRBD1. The CDR3 covers 10 residues. Unmatched junction bases numbered 2, after V lost 5 bases and J lost 14 bases. From germline, CDR1 is SNHLY and CDR2 FYNNEI. The CDR3: CASSWTGGTF. CDR3 coding DNA: TGTGCCAGCAGTTGGACAGGGGGAACCTTC. Drawing the rest from reference TRBV2 and TRBJ1-2, the complete variable domain is EPEVTQTPSHQVTQMGQEVILRCVPISNHLYFYWYRQILGQKVEFLVSFYNNEISEKSEIFDDQFSVERPDGSNFTLKIRSTKLEDSAMYFCASSWTGGTFGSGTRLTVV.

The V gene is TRBV5-4, the J gene TRBJ2-3; a weak D match, TRBD1 (6 bases). This CDR3 is 15 amino acids long. V was trimmed by 4 bases and J by 0 bases, leaving 12 bases between them. CDR1 is SGHNT, CDR2 YYREEE, per germline (reference sequence). Here the CDR3 reads CASSQGTTSTDTQYF. CDR3 nucleotides: TGTGCCAGCAGCCAGGGGACAACTAGCACAGATACGCAGTATTTT.

This clone was detected a few times. The chain employs TRBV10-3 and TRBJ2-7; perhaps TRBD2 as D (6 bases). V lost 0 bases to trimming and J lost 6 bases, with 18 bases between them. CDR1 is ENHRY, CDR2 SYGVKD, per germline. The CDR3 totals 16 residues. In DNA form, the CDR3 reads TGTGCCATCAGTGAGTCCGCCCTCGTTAGGAGGGGCGAGCAGTACTTC. It is translated as CAISESALVRRGEQYF.

This clone was counted a single time. The chain carries TRBV7-8 and TRBJ1-2; D unresolved. The V and J ends lost 5 bases and 4 bases respectively, with 20 bases between them. Germline CDR1 and CDR2: SGHVS and FQNEAQ. The CDR3 length is 16 residues. CDR3 sequence (DNA): TGTGCCAGCAGCCGGGGAGAAACAGCCCTAGGCTATGGCTACACCTTC. As protein: CASSRGETALGYGYTF.

This clone is a singleton in its sample. J is TRBJ2-7 and V is TRBV30; 9 nucleotides agree with TRBD1. CDR1 and CDR2 (germline): GTSNPN, SVGIG (reference sequence). The V gene end was trimmed by 3 bases and the J gene end by 4 bases; junction bases not matched to a gene: 4. The CDR3 is 13 residues long. CDR3 nucleotides: TGTGCCTGGAGGGGGACAGGGCCATACGAGCAGTACTTC. The encoded protein is CAWRGTGPYEQYF.

The J gene is TRBJ1-5, the V gene TRBV3-1 (or the pseudogene TRBV3-2); no firm D call. The CDR3 is 15 residues long. V was shortened by 1 base and J by 0 bases, with 7 bases between the two germline ends. Germline V CDR1 and CDR2: LGHDT, YNNKEL (reference sequence). The CDR3 region is CASSQGPHSNQPQHF. CDR3 coding DNA: TGTGCCAGCAGCCAAGGCCCACATAGCAATCAGCCCCAGCATTTT.

The genes are TRBV30 and TRBJ1-5; 7 nucleotides agree with TRBD1. CDR1 and CDR2 from the germline V gene are GTSNPN and SVGIG (reference sequence). J lost 0 bases, V lost 3 bases, and 8 bases had no gene match. The CDR3 has 16 residues. Here the CDR3 reads CAWSRQGKYSNQPQHF. The CDR3 DNA sequence: TGTGCCTGGAGCCGACAGGGAAAATATAGCAATCAGCCCCAGCATTTT.

This chain connects TRBV30 to TRBJ2-1; 8 bases line up with TRBD1. Germline values: CDR1 GTSNPN, CDR2 SVGIG (reference sequence). CDR3 length: 17 residues. V was clipped by 2 bases and J by 4 bases; unmatched bases: 13. CDR3 in amino acids: CAWSLSLGDRGYNEQFF. CDR3 DNA: TGTGCCTGGAGTTTAAGCCTCGGAGACAGGGGTTACAATGAGCAGTTCTTC.

The rearrangement links TRBV5-4 to TRBJ1-2, with TRBD1 identical over 9 bases. V lost 4 bases and J lost 10; bases outside the gene matches: 11. The CDR3 loop spans 14 amino acids. The germline gives CDR1 SGHNT, CDR2 YYREEE (reference sequence). This CDR3 is CASSPPPGQGDYTF. In nucleotides, the CDR3 is TGTGCCAGCAGCCCGCCCCCGGGACAGGGAGACTACACCTTC.

V is TRBV5-6 and J is TRBJ1-5; 12 bases match TRBD1. CDR3 size: 16 residues. Germline CDR1 is SGHDT and CDR2 is YYEEEE. The V and J ends lost 3 bases and 6 bases, in that order; junction bases with no gene match: 7. The CDR3 sequence: CASSYYRDRGLQPQHF. For the CDR3, the DNA is TGTGCCAGCAGCTATTACCGGGACAGGGGGCTTCAGCCCCAGCATTTT.

Only a few counts were recorded for this clone. This rearrangement joins TRBV15 to TRBJ2-3; possibly TRBD2 for D (7 bases). CDR1 is LNHNV, CDR2 YYDKDF, per germline (reference sequence). The CDR3 runs 20 residues. Trimming cost V 0 bases and J 2 bases, with 24 bases left between them. The CDR3 loop reads CATSRDWGGLADDDTDTQYF. The CDR3 nucleotides are TGTGCCACCAGCAGAGATTGGGGGGGCCTAGCGGACGATGACACAGATACGCAGTATTTT.

The J gene is TRBJ1-1, the V gene TRBV12-3 or TRBV12-4; D possibly corresponds to TRBD1 (5 bases). The CDR3 is made up of 13 amino acids. V lost 5 bases and J 1 base, leaving 8 bases between the germline ends. Here the CDR3 reads CASSLQENTEAFF. In DNA, the CDR3 is TGTGCCAGCAGTCTACAGGAGAACACTGAAGCTTTCTTT.

The V gene is TRBV5-1, the J gene TRBJ2-3; TRBD2 aligns across 13 bases. CDR1 is SGHRS, CDR2 YFSETQ, per germline. The CDR3 totals 14 residues. The V gene end was trimmed by 4 bases and the J gene end by 6 bases; junction bases not matched to a gene: 2. For the CDR3, the DNA is TGCGCCAGCAGCCAGACTAGCGGGGGGGATACGCAGTATTTT. Its protein is CASSQTSGGDTQYF.

The chain employs TRBV5-4 and TRBJ1-2; D not resolved. V shed 1 base and J shed 7 bases, with 11 bases lying between them. The germline gives CDR1 SGHNT, CDR2 YYREEE (reference sequence). The CDR3 contains 13 residues. The CDR3: CASSLSQAGGYTF. As DNA, the CDR3 is TGTGCCAGCAGCTTGAGCCAGGCGGGTGGCTACACCTTC. The full variable domain, completed using reference TRBV5-4 and TRBJ1-2, is ETGVTQSPTHLIKTRGQQVTLRCSSQSGHNTVSWYQQALGQGPQFIFQYYREEENGRGNFPPRFSGLQFPNYSSELNVNALELDDSALYLCASSLSQAGGYTFGSGTRLTVV.

The chain recombines TRBV7-2 with TRBJ2-5; perhaps TRBD1 as D (5 bases). CDR1 and CDR2 from the germline V gene are SGHTA and FQGNSA. V was shortened by 5 bases and J by 4 bases, with 14 bases between the two germline ends. CDR3 size: 14 residues. CDR3 sequence: CASSISGLSETQYF. The CDR3 bases are TGTGCCAGCAGCATCTCAGGGTTATCAGAGACCCAGTACTTC.